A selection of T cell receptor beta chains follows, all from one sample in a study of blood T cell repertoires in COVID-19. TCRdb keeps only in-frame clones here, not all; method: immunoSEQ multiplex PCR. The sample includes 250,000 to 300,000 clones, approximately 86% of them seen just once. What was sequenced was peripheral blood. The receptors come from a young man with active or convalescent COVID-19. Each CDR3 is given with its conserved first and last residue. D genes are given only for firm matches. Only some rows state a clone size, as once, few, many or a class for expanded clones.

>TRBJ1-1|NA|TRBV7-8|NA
CASRSTNSGTEAFF
TGTGCCAGCAGGTCGACCAACTCGGGAACTGAAGCTTTCTTT
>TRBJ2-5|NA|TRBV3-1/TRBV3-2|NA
CASRAPRTENQETQYF
TGTGCCAGCAGAGCACCTAGGACAGAAAACCAAGAGACCCAGTACTTC
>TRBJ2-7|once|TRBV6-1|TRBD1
CASSWAGTGGYEQYF
TGTGCCAGCAGTTGGGCTGGGACAGGTGGTTACGAGCAGTACTTC
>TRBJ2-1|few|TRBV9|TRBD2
CASSGISGASYNEQFF
TGTGCCAGCAGCGGTATTAGCGGGGCCTCCTACAATGAGCAGTTCTTC
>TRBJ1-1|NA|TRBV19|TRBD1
CASSRGTGGTEAFF
TGTGCCAGTAGTAGGGGGACAGGGGGCACTGAAGCTTTCTTT
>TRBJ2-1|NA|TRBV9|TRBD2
CASSVRLAGAYGEQFF
TGTGCCAGCAGCGTACGGCTAGCGGGGGCGTACGGTGAGCAGTTCTTC
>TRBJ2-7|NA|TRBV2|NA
CASGGMAGRAYEQYF
TGTGCCAGCGGGGGGATGGCGGGGCGTGCCTACGAGCAGTACTTC
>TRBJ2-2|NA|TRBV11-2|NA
CASSPRENTGELFF
TGTGCCAGCAGCCCCCGGGAGAACACCGGGGAGCTGTTTTTT
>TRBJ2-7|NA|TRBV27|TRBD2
CASSLAGGPYEQYF
TGTGCCAGCAGTCTAGCGGGGGGGCCCTACGAGCAGTACTTC
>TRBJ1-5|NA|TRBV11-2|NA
CASSGDGQYNQPQHF
TGTGCCAGCAGCGGCGACGGACAATACAATCAGCCCCAGCATTTT
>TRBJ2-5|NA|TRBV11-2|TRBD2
CASSLGTSGGQYF
TGTGCCAGCAGCCTGGGGACTAGCGGGGGCCAGTACTTC
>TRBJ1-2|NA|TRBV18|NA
CASSPTGARAYGYTF
TGTGCCAGCTCACCGACAGGCGCGAGAGCTTATGGCTACACCTTC
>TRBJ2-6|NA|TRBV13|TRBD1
CASSFLGKWGQDTSGANVLTF
TGTGCCAGCAGCTTCCTAGGGAAGTGGGGACAGGATACATCTGGGGCCAACGTCCTGACTTTC
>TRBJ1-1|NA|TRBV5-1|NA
CASSFGKNEAFF
TGCGCCAGCAGCTTCGGGAAAAACGAAGCTTTCTTT
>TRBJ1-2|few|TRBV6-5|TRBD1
CASRATGGDFYGYTF
TGTGCCAGCAGAGCGACAGGGGGCGACTTCTATGGCTACACCTTC
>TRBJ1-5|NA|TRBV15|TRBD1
CATSRDTGDYQPQHF
TGTGCCACCAGCAGAGATACAGGGGATTATCAGCCCCAGCATTTT
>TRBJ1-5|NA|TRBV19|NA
CASSMGGRSNQPQHF
TGTGCCAGTAGTATGGGCGGGAGAAGCAATCAGCCCCAGCATTTT
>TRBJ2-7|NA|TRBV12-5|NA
CASGLARGFHEQYF
TGTGCTAGTGGTTTGGCTAGGGGGTTCCACGAGCAGTACTTC
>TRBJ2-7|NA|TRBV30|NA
CAWREGRDYEQYF
TGTGCCTGGAGGGAGGGACGGGACTACGAGCAGTACTTC
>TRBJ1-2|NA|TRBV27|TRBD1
CASSAQTTGTGGYTF
TGTGCCAGCAGTGCCCAGACGACAGGGACGGGTGGCTACACCTTC
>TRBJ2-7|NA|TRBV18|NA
CASSPSAGISYEQYF
TGTGCCAGCTCACCATCGGCCGGGATCAGCTACGAGCAGTACTTC
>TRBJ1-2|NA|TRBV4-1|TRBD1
CASSQDYGQGHYGYTF
TGCGCCAGCAGCCAAGACTATGGACAGGGCCACTATGGCTACACCTTC
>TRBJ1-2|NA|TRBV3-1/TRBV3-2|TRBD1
CASSQDRTGGGYTF
TGTGCCAGCAGCCAAGACCGGACAGGGGGTGGCTACACCTTC
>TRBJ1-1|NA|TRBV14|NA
CASSPERVFSEAFF
TGTGCCAGCAGCCCCGAGAGGGTTTTTTCTGAAGCTTTCTTT
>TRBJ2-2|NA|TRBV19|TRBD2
CASLRGGYPGELFF
TGTGCCAGTTTGCGGGGGGGTTATCCCGGGGAGCTGTTTTTT
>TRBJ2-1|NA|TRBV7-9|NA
CASSPVGGEQFF
TGTGCCAGCAGCCCCGTGGGGGGAGAGCAGTTCTTC
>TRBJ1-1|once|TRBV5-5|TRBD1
CASSFQTGTGGTEAFF
TGTGCCAGCAGCTTTCAAACCGGGACAGGGGGGACTGAAGCTTTCTTT
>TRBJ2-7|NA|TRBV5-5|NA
CASSLGSGTYEQYF
TGTGCCAGCAGCTTGGGGAGCGGTACCTACGAGCAGTACTTC
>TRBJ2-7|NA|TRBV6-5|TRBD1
CASKVDRDSSYEQYF
TGTGCCAGTAAAGTAGACAGGGATAGCTCCTACGAGCAGTACTTC
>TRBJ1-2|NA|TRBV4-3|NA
CASSHLGGSYGYTF
TGCGCCAGCAGCCACCTAGGCGGGTCTTATGGCTACACCTTC
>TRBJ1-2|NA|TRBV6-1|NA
CASSEREIYIAF
TGTGCCAGCAGTGAGAGGGAGATTTACATCGCCTTC
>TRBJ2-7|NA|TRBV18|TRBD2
CASSPRTSGLSYEQYF
TGTGCCAGCTCACCACGGACTAGCGGCCTCTCCTACGAGCAGTACTTC
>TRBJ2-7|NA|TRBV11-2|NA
CASSLGHSYEQYF
TGTGCCAGCAGCTTGGGACACTCCTACGAGCAGTACTTC
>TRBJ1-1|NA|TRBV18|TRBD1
CASSTQGQLEAFF
TGTGCCAGCTCAACCCAGGGACAGCTTGAAGCTTTCTTT
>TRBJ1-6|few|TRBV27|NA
CASSSGDYNSPLHF
TGTGCCAGCAGTTCCGGGGATTATAATTCACCCCTCCACTTT
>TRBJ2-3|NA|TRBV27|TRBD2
CASSARGGYTDTQYF
TGTGCCAGCAGTGCGCGGGGGGGCTACACAGATACGCAGTATTTT
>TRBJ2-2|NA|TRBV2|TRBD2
CATSGLAGSTGELFF
TGTGCTACGAGCGGGCTAGCGGGGAGCACCGGGGAGCTGTTTTTT
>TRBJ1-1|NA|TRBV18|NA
CASSPGAGANTEAFF
TGTGCCAGCTCACCAGGGGCTGGGGCGAACACTGAAGCTTTCTTT
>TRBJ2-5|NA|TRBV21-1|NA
CASLAGGPQETQYF
TGTGCCAGCCTCGCGGGGGGTCCTCAAGAGACCCAGTACTTC
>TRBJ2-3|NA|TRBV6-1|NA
CASSELMSGIGTDTQYF
TGTGCCAGCAGTGAATTAATGTCAGGGATCGGCACAGATACGCAGTATTTT
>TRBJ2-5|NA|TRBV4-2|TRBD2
CASSQLTSGGHEPYQETQYF
TGTGCCAGCAGCCAACTGACTAGCGGGGGACATGAACCGTACCAAGAGACCCAGTACTTC